This record covers a single T cell receptor beta chain. This clonotype was seen repeatedly, ten times or more. The target of this receptor is not known. Per-nucleotide qualities are absent, and no much larger clonotype sits a single base away. The germline V gene yields SQVTM for CDR1 and ANQGSEA for CDR2. There are 13 amino acids in the CDR3, from cysteine to phenylalanine inclusive. Here the CDR3 DNA is all that survives: 39 bases in frame from base 1. The V end gives up 6 bases and the J end 7 bases, leaving 9 bases in the junction not matched to a gene. For the unsorted PBMC libraries, 2 million PBMCs were stored in RNAlater at -80 degrees C until RNA extraction and were used to generate the libraries. The multiple sclerosis patients were enrolled in a US clinical protocol that used magnetic resonance imaging to evaluate disease progression. PBMCs were separated from peripheral blood using Ficoll-Hypaque density gradient centrifugation and then cryopreserved in liquid nitrogen.

This specimen belongs to a study of neurological immune-mediated disorders (dated by TCRdb to about 2019). At the level of the whole study: Among the 35 or so multiple sclerosis patients, relapsing-remitting MS was present in some 31 and secondary progressive MS was present in 3. The roughly 100 TCR-beta libraries included longitudinal samples, technical triplicates and paired sorted CD4+ and CD8+ T-cell subsets alongside PBMC samples. The cohort comprised some 71 subjects: 14 HAM/TSP patients, approximately 34 multiple sclerosis patients and about 20 healthy controls. Peripheral blood TCR-beta repertoires from patients with HTLV-I-associated myelopathy (HAM/TSP), patients with multiple sclerosis, and healthy controls were compared in the study using UMI-based sequencing.

What the work shows at the level of the full study, not this receptor alone: The MS cluster was not associated with any clinical or MRI features, and the authors stated that larger cohorts are needed. In a phylogenetic analysis, the repertoires of 18 out of 34 MS patients fell into a single cluster of related CDR3 sequences, pointing to a possible signature at the repertoire level. No identical CDR3 amino acid sequences were found to be shared among expanded clones across subjects, suggesting that TCR-beta repertoires were private in all groups. TCR clonal expansion was greatest in HAM/TSP patients and smallest in MS patients, who ranked below even healthy controls.

cDNA synthesis used template-switch 5'RACE with a primer carrying a 10-nucleotide random unique molecular identifier tagging each TCR transcript. Each sequencing run produced over 190 million TCR-beta sequences covering 15-18 subjects. The RNeasy kit was used for extraction of total RNA. The KAPA Real-time Library Amplification kit was used to amplify TCR-beta VDJ regions with primers targeting the TCR constant region and the 5'RACE anchor. Sample indexes and Illumina adaptors were added in a first PCR, after which library yield was increased in a second PCR. After purification with Ampure beads, the TCR product of roughly 650 bp was size-selected on a 2% E-gel SizeSelection system. Library quality was checked on a Bioanalyzer, concentration was measured with Qubit, and libraries were quantified with the Kapa Library Quantification kit before pooling. Libraries were sequenced paired-end 2 x 150 bp on an Illumina HiSeq 2500. To increase sequence diversity, 25-30% phiX was spiked into each library pool. The authors' analysis ran thus. Quality-filtered reads were processed with the UMI-based MiGEC pipeline, and over 75% of raw TCR sequences were removed by the MiGEC pipeline during error correction. IMGT germline references were used for alignment of VDJ genes, and clonotypes were defined by a unique CDR3 amino acid sequence together with V-J genes. Clonal expansion, Shannon diversity, and CDR3 relatedness (CalcPairwiseDistances, ClusterSamples) were evaluated with VDJtools, and phylogenetic trees were built with CLCbio workbench. Clones with at least 8 unique UMIs were defined as expanded, with this threshold being based on coefficient-of-variation modelling across technical triplicates. TCRdb trimmed the raw reads at Q25, called clones with MiXCR and kept productive beta chains. Each CDR3 protein gets just one entry, which takes the most common genes and DNA from the rows behind it. The V and J calls were determined by TCRdb, not by the authors. The sample records 50,000 to 65,000 distinct CDR3 sequences, around 3.9% of which are singletons. The ten top clones hold roughly 1.5% of the sample.

The sequence was collected from a young man with multiple sclerosis. The specimen sequenced was PBMCs. Recombination joined TRBV29-1 with TRBJ2-7; 10 junctional bases match TRBD1. CDR3 region: CSVATGQGGEQYF. The DNA sequence is as follows: TGCAGCGTCGCGACCGGACAGGGGGGAGAGCAGTACTTC.